Here is one T cell receptor (beta chain) with its context. The antigen is unknown. The data stem from a study of spatial heterogeneity in lung cancer. Overall study context: The authors sequenced available follow-up PBMC samples, taken a median of roughly 2 years after resection. General study findings and limits: In blood, ubiquitous expanded tumor TCRs appeared more at resection than follow-up.

The time point denotes: blood at routine non-recurrence follow-up after resection. No cell sorting; template was whole RNA from tumor, lung tissue or PBMC. The presence of a unique molecular identifier marked each TCR cDNA molecule. TCRdb fed the 5' RACE reads into MiXCR, producing one record per CDR3 protein. The sample includes 95,000 to 130,000 distinct CDR3 sequences, 9% to 15% of them seen just once. Germline CDR1 and CDR2: DFQATT and SNEGSKA (reference sequence). J was trimmed by 7 bases and V by 6 bases; bases with no gene match: 9. CDR3 length equals 14 residues. This TCR derives from a male donor with early-stage non-small cell lung cancer. This chain uses TRBV20-1 with TRBJ1-6; 7 nucleotides agree with TRBD1. The sample was PBMCs, taken at follow-up. CDR3 residues: CSAHRTGPNSPLHF. The DNA for the CDR3 is TGCAGTGCCCATCGGACAGGACCGAATTCACCCCTCCACTTT.